The rows below give T cell receptor beta chains drawn from one sample of a study of STAT5B mutations in CD4+ large granular lymphocyte leukemia. Repertoires were generated with immunoSEQ multiplex PCR, while TCRdb's copy carries only in-frame clones and drops some. The sample lists more than 30,000 clones, 70% to 90% occurring once. Sequencing input: CD4+ T cells from blood buffy coats. The receptors stem from a human donor in good health. Each CDR3 is given with its conserved first and last residue. D genes are given only for firm matches. Clone size is stated in some rows and not others, as once, few, many or a class when expanded.

j_call v_call d_call clone_size cdr3_nt cdr3_aa
TRBJ2-5 TRBV6-1 - - TGTGCCAGCAGTGAATGGGGGACGGTGGAGACCCAGTACTTC CASSEWGTVETQYF
TRBJ1-2 TRBV30 - - TGTGCCGGTCATAGGGGAGGGAACTATGGCTACACCTTC CAGHRGGNYGYTF
TRBJ2-3 TRBV2 TRBD1 once TGTGCCAGCAGTGACCGGACAGGGGGCGTAAATACGCAGTATTTT CASSDRTGGVNTQYF
TRBJ2-3 TRBV19 - - TGTGCCAGTAGTAAACTAAGGACAGATACGCAGTATTTT CASSKLRTDTQYF
TRBJ2-1 TRBV6-4 - - TGTGCCAGCAGGCGCGACCCAAGTGGGGGTGAGCAGTTCTTC CASRRDPSGGEQFF
TRBJ2-1 TRBV5-4 - - TGTGCCAGCAGCTTGGAAGTTTATGAGCAGTTCTTC CASSLEVYEQFF
TRBJ1-1 TRBV10-3 - - TGTGCCATCAGTGGGAGTCCCGTCGTGAACACTGAAGCTTTCTTT CAISGSPVVNTEAFF
TRBJ2-7 TRBV21-1 - - TGTGCCAGCAGCGAAAGGGCCAGGGAGAGCTTCATCCCCTACGAGCAGTACTTC CASSERARESFIPYEQYF
TRBJ1-1 TRBV12-5 - - TGTGCTAGTGGTTTGGTCAGGGTCACTGAAGCTTTCTTT CASGLVRVTEAFF
TRBJ1-1 TRBV6-6 - - TGTGCCAGCAGTTACTCAAGGGCAGTGAACACTGAAGCTTTCTTT CASSYSRAVNTEAFF
TRBJ2-3 TRBV28 - - TGTGCCAGCAGCTTATCGGGGATAGATACGCAGTATTTT CASSLSGIDTQYF
TRBJ2-7 TRBV28 TRBD2 once TGTGCCAGCAGTGCTAGCGGGACTTCCTACGAGCAGTACTTC CASSASGTSYEQYF
TRBJ1-4 TRBV5-1 - - TGCGCCAGCAGCTCCGTTACTAATGAAAAACTGTTTTTT CASSSVTNEKLFF
TRBJ1-1 TRBV11-3 - - TGTGCCAGCAGCTTAGAGGCAGAGAACACTGAAGCTTTCTTT CASSLEAENTEAFF
TRBJ2-5 TRBV7-6 - few TGTGCCAGCAGCTTAGCCGCCCTTGGGGAGACCCAGTACTTC CASSLAALGETQYF
TRBJ2-3 TRBV2 - - TGTGCCAGCAGTGATCGTCCACGCACAGATACGCAGTATTTT CASSDRPRTDTQYF
TRBJ2-5 TRBV29-1 - - TGCAGCGTGGACAGGGAGGGCCAAGAGACCCAGTACTTC CSVDREGQETQYF